This TCR beta chain was recovered during a study of shared clonotypes between healthy human individuals. Overall study context: Those who served as donors were a couple of women and three men between the ages of 18 and 49.

Naive CD8 isolation took CD45RO-negative cells positively selected for CCR7 and excluded terminally differentiated effector memory CD45RA+ cells. Donors, without exception, were Caucasian adults residing in Nashville, Tennessee. Study observations and caveats: A handful of donors showed sharing of around 5.3% of naive CD4 clonotypes.

V was pared by 2 bases and J by 4 bases, with 17 bases between. Germline V gives CDR1 MDHEN, CDR2 SYDVKM. The CDR3 extends over 17 amino acids. To note about this clone: Antigen: not known.

Sequencing used immunoSEQ multiplex PCR; TCRdb keeps in-frame clones, though not all of them. The sample has millions of clones, under 95% seen once; the top ten hold over 1.5%. Sequencing was performed on naive CD8+ T cells from PBMCs. The receptor comes from a man between 18 and 29 years old in good health. Some clones in this sample may be carry-over from other donors' samples. V gene TRBV28 combines with J gene TRBJ1-4; TRBD1 is a possible D gene (5 bases). CDR3 coding DNA: TGTGCCAGCAGTTTAGTTGGAGAAGGGGTGGTTAATGAAAAACTGTTTTTT. Its translation: CASSLVGEGVVNEKLFF.